The 13 T cell receptor beta chains given below trace back to one sample, sequenced in a study of T cell clonality in common variable immunodeficiency. Profiled with immunoSEQ multiplex PCR; TCRdb holds only in-frame clones, not every one. The record shows 30,000 to 40,000 clones for this sample, with no singletons present. Specimen: peripheral blood mononuclear cells. The receptors shown here come from a person between 18 and 75 years old in good health.

This clone was counted many times. The CDR3: CASSLTSRGDGYTF. CDR3 DNA, as far as it was read: TGTGCCAGCAGCTTAACGTCCCGGGGAGATGGC. This chain links TRBV11-2 with TRBJ1-2; no firm D call. The read falls 3 residues short of the CDR3 end, and the missing part is taken from the germline J gene. The germline V and J ends were trimmed by 2 bases and 6 bases, with 13 bases remaining between them. CDR1 and CDR2 (germline): SGHAT, FQNNGV. The CDR3 loop spans 14 amino acids.

This clone was picked up many times. The CDR3 end lies 3 residues beyond the end of the read and is filled in from the germline J gene. This rearrangement joins TRBV5-5 to TRBJ2-5, with 13 bases lining up with TRBD2. Losses at the gene ends were 2 bases for V and 4 bases for J; bases not matched to a gene: 2. CDR1 and CDR2 from the germline V gene are SGHKS and YYEKEE (reference sequence). CDR3 length equals 15 residues. CDR3 bases read: TGTGCCAGCAGCTTCGGACTAGCGGGAGTAGAGACC. Its protein is CASSFGLAGVET. The complete CDR3 reads CASSFGLAGVETQYF. The whole variable domain, filled in from reference TRBV5-5 and TRBJ2-5, reads DAGVTQSPTHLIKTRGQQVTLRCSPISGHKSVSWYQQVLGQGPQFIFQYYEKEERGRGNFPDRFSARQFPNYSSELNVNALLLGDSALYLCASSFGLAGVETQYFGPGTRLLVL.

This clone was observed at least ten times. The read comes to an end 3 residues before the CDR3 does, leaving the germline J gene to fill in the end. The chain combines TRBV20-1 with TRBJ2-5; the D gene is possibly TRBD2 (5 bases). Trimming left V 3 bases short and J 5 bases short, with 13 bases between. Germline V gene lookup returns CDR1 DFQATT and CDR2 SNEGSKA (reference sequence). The CDR3 is 13 residues long. This CDR3 reads CSASGLAGETQYF. The sequenced part of the CDR3 DNA is TGCAGTGCTAGCGGTCTAGCCGGGGAGACC.

This clone was seen at least ten times. The missing CDR3 end, 3 residues past where the read stops, is filled in from the germline J gene. V is TRBV12-3 or TRBV12-4 and J is TRBJ1-1, with a possible D match to TRBD1 (6 bases). CDR3 length equals 13 residues. Trimming shortened V by 10 bases and J by 1 base, and 13 bases separated the two germline ends. CDR3 loop: CATTSGANTEAFF. CDR3 DNA (partial): TGTGCCACCACCTCAGGGGCGAACACTGAA.

At least ten counts were recorded for this clone. The CDR3 end is not reached by the read, which stops 3 residues before it; the germline J gene fills it in. V usage is TRBV20-1 and J usage is TRBJ1-1, with unresolved D. The V gene's germline CDR1 is DFQATT and CDR2 SNEGSKA (reference sequence). The length of the CDR3 is 13 residues. Trimming left V 3 bases short and J 1 base short, with 9 bases between. CDR3 amino acids: CSARTHSNTEAFF. CDR3 DNA (partial): TGCAGTGCTAGGACTCACTCGAACACTGAA.

This clone was seen repeatedly, ten times or more. The read terminates 3 residues before the CDR3 end, so the remaining end is supplied by the germline J gene. The chain carries TRBV7-3 and TRBJ2-1; 10 positions match TRBD2. The CDR3 is 16 amino acids. Trimming at V came to 5 bases and at J to 6 bases, leaving 10 bases not matched to a gene. Germline V gives CDR1 SGHTA, CDR2 FQGTGA. CDR3 residues: CASSPPSSGRFNEQFF. CDR3 DNA (partial): TGTGCCAGCAGCCCCCCATCTAGCGGGAGATTCAATGAG.

This clone was detected ten times or more. Coverage ceases 3 residues before the CDR3 finishes, and the germline J gene fills in the end. V gene TRBV2 combines with J gene TRBJ2-2, with TRBD1 matching over 8 bases. CDR3 length: 14 amino acids. Germline V gene sequence: CDR1 SNHLY, CDR2 FYNNEI. With 6 bases clipped from V and 6 bases from J, the junction kept 6 bases outside the gene matches. Here the CDR3 reads CASRGTGGSGELFF. The covered CDR3 bases are TGTGCCAGCAGGGGTACAGGGGGTTCCGGGGAG.

This clone was seen many times. The read falls 3 residues short of the CDR3 end, and the missing part is taken from the germline J gene. The rearrangement uses TRBV7-9 and TRBJ1-5; the D is unclear. This CDR3 has 15 residues. CDR1 and CDR2 (germline): SEHNR, FQNEAQ (reference sequence). V gave up 0 bases and J gave up 6 bases, with 12 bases separating them. CDR3 region: CASSLAEGVRQPQHF. The sequenced part of the CDR3 DNA is TGTGCCAGCAGCTTAGCGGAGGGTGTCCGTCAGCCC.

This clone was seen at least ten times. CDR3 residues: CSASSGGFDKKLFF. The CDR3 DNA, read in part, is TGCAGTGCTTCCTCAGGGGGGTTTGATAAAAAA. This sequence joins TRBV20-1 and TRBJ1-4, with 7 bases matching TRBD1. The read gets to within 3 residues of the CDR3 end, and the germline J gene fills in the rest. The CDR3 has 14 amino acids. From germline, CDR1 is DFQATT and CDR2 SNEGSKA (reference sequence). J gave up 9 bases and V 5 bases, and 12 bases lay outside the gene matches.

About this clone: From the germline J gene comes the end of the CDR3, since the read stops 3 residues before it. The chain recombines TRBV30 with TRBJ1-2, with D uncertain. The CDR3 loop spans 12 amino acids. CDR1 GTSNPN and CDR2 SVGIG come from the germline V gene (reference sequence). The CDR3 spells CAWSPNSYDYTF. The covered CDR3 bases are TGTGCCTGGAGTCCGAACTCCTACGAC.

The table lists this clone with many counts. The read ends 3 residues shy of where the CDR3 ends; the end is completed using the germline J gene. The genes are TRBV20-1 and TRBJ2-7; tentatively, D is TRBD1 (6 bases). V dropped 3 bases and J dropped 6 bases, with 12 bases sitting between them. There are 12 residues in the CDR3. The germline gives CDR1 DFQATT, CDR2 SNEGSKA (reference sequence). The sequenced part of the CDR3 DNA is TGCAGTGCTAGCCCCAGGGGATCCGAG. Translation: CSASPRGSE. The complete CDR3 protein is CSASPRGSEQYF.

This clone showed up just a few times. The sequenced fragment ends 3 residues before the CDR3 boundary, so the rest is inferred from the germline J gene. The V gene is TRBV7-9, the J gene TRBJ2-4, with D possibly being TRBD1 (5 bases). The germline V gene encodes CDR1 SEHNR and CDR2 FQNEAQ (reference sequence). There are 11 residues in the CDR3. The covered CDR3 bases are TGTGCCAGCAGCTTACAGGGTGGT. It codes for CASSLQGG. The entire CDR3 protein reads CASSLQGGQYF. Combining the CDR3 with reference TRBV7-9 and TRBJ2-4 gives the whole variable domain DTGVSQNPRHKITKRGQNVTFRCDPISEHNRLYWYRQTLGQGPEFLTYFQNEAQLEKSRLLSDRFSAERPKGSFSTLEIQRTEQGDSAMYLCASSLQGGQYFGAGTRLSVL.

This clone was recorded many times. Coverage ceases 3 residues before the CDR3 finishes, and the germline J gene fills in the end. The chain has TRBV5-1 and TRBJ1-1, with D tentatively TRBD1 (5 bases). Germline-derived CDR1 and CDR2 are SGHRS and YFSETQ. Between the trimmed V and J ends, which lost 0 bases and 7 bases, there was a span of 7 bases. The CDR3 length is 12 residues. The CDR3 reads CASSLVRGEAFF. The DNA read from the CDR3 is TGCGCCAGCAGCTTGGTAAGGGGTGAA. The entire variable domain, with the rest obtained from reference TRBV5-1 and TRBJ1-1, is as follows: KAGVTQTPRYLIKTRGQQVTLSCSPISGHRSVSWYQQTPGQGLQFLFEYFSETQRNKGNFPGRFSGRQFSNSRSEMNVSTLELGDSALYLCASSLVRGEAFFGQGTRLTVV.